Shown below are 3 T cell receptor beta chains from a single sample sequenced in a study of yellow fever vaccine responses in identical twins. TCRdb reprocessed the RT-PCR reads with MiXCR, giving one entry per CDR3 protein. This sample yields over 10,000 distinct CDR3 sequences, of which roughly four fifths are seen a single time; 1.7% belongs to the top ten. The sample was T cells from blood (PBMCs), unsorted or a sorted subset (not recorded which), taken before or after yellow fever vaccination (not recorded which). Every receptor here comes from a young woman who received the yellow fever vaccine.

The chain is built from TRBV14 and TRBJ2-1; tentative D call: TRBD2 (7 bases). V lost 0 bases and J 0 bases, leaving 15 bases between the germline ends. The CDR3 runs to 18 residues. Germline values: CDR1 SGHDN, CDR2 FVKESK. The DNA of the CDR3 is TGTGCCAGCAGCCAAGAAGGGGGGGCCAACGGCTCCTACAATGAGCAGTTCTTC. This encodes CASSQEGGANGSYNEQFF.

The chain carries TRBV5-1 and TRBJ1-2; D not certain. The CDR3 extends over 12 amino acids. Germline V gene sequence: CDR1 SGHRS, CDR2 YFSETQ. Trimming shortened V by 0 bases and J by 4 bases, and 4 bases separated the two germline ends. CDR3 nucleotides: TGCGCCAGCAGCTTGGGGGGCTATGGCTACACCTTC. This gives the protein CASSLGGYGYTF.

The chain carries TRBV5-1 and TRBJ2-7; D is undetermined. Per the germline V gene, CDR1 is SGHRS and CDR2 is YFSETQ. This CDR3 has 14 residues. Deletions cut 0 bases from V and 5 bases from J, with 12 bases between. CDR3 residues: CASSLAPGSNEQYF. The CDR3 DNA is TGCGCCAGCAGCTTGGCCCCGGGCAGTAACGAGCAGTACTTC. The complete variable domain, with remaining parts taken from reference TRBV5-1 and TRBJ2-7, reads KAGVTQTPRYLIKTRGQQVTLSCSPISGHRSVSWYQQTPGQGLQFLFEYFSETQRNKGNFPGRFSGRQFSNSRSEMNVSTLELGDSALYLCASSLAPGSNEQYFGPGTRLTVT.